One and the same sample provided the 24 T cell receptor beta chains below, sequenced in a study of blood T cell repertoires in COVID-19. The repertoire was sequenced with immunoSEQ multiplex PCR; TCRdb's copy has only in-frame clones and lacks some. The profile shows under 90,000 clones, about 80% of them singletons. Sequenced: peripheral blood. The receptors shown here come from a human donor in a cohort sampled during active COVID-19.

This clone is deemed medium-sized. The chain joins TRBV7-8 to TRBJ2-7; D gene ambiguous. The length of the CDR3 is 14 residues. V dropped 4 bases and J dropped 6 bases, with 16 bases sitting between them. Germline V gene data show CDR1 as SGHVS and CDR2 as FQNEAQ. The CDR3 sequence is CASSSPDGSGEQYV. The DNA of the CDR3 is TGTGCCAGCAGCTCCCCGGATGGGTCGGGCGAGCAGTACGTC.

The CDR3: CASSPEGQASGNTIYF. CDR3 bases: TGCGCCAGCAGCCCGGAGGGACAGGCCTCTGGAAACACCATATATTTT. The J gene is TRBJ1-3, the V gene TRBV5-1; 8 bases map to TRBD1. The V segment lost 4 bases and the J segment 0 bases; nucleotides outside the gene matches: 6. The CDR3 runs 16 residues. The germline gives CDR1 SGHRS, CDR2 YFSETQ.

The V and J genes are TRBV6-2 or TRBV6-3 and TRBJ2-1, with 10 positions matching TRBD2. The V gene's germline CDR1 is MNHEY and CDR2 SVGEGT. Losses at the gene ends were 6 bases for V and 10 bases for J; bases not matched to a gene: 15. The CDR3 covers 16 residues. The CDR3 loop is CASSIQAGGLSGEQFF. CDR3 bases: TGTGCCAGCAGCATTCAAGCGGGGGGGCTGTCGGGAGAGCAGTTCTTC.

The rearrangement uses TRBV5-1 and TRBJ1-2; D ambiguous. Germline V lookup: CDR1 SGHRS, CDR2 YFSETQ. CDR3 length: 13 residues. V lost 5 bases to trimming and J lost 2 bases, with 10 bases between them. In nucleotides, the CDR3 is TGCGCCAGCAGAGCGGGGTTAAACTATGGCTACACCTTC. Residues: CASRAGLNYGYTF.

The chain joins TRBV3-1 (or the pseudogene TRBV3-2) to TRBJ2-1; D might be TRBD2 (5 bases). This CDR3 is 14 amino acids long. Trimming shortened V by 4 bases and J by 9 bases, and 16 bases separated the two germline ends. Germline V gene lookup returns CDR1 LGHDT and CDR2 YNNKEL (reference sequence). In DNA, the CDR3 is TGTGCCAGCAGCCTAACCCCCCCCCGGGGTGAGCAGTTCTTC. Its protein product is CASSLTPPRGEQFF.

The chain joins TRBV6-4 to TRBJ2-1; 8 bases are a match to TRBD2. The CDR3 has 14 amino acids. V lost 6 bases to trimming and J lost 9 bases; unmatched junction nucleotides: 10. Germline CDR1 and CDR2: MRHNA and SNTAGT. This CDR3 reads CASRLVSGNGEQFF. DNA of the CDR3: TGTGCCAGCAGACTAGTTAGCGGGAACGGTGAGCAGTTCTTC.

The genes are TRBV5-1 and TRBJ1-5, with a tentative D call TRBD1 (6 bases). Trimming stripped 4 bases from V and 2 bases from J, with 13 bases between. The germline V gene has CDR1 SGHRS and CDR2 YFSETQ. The CDR3 has 15 amino acids. The CDR3 DNA is TGCGCCAGCAGCCAAGGGACACCTGGCAATCAGCCCCAGCATTTT. The encoded protein is CASSQGTPGNQPQHF.

V usage is TRBV7-9 and J usage is TRBJ1-2; TRBD1 matches 7 bases. Looked up from germline, CDR1 is SEHNR and CDR2 is FQNEAQ (reference sequence). J gave up 8 bases and V 3 bases, and 3 bases lay outside the gene matches. This CDR3 has 12 residues. Here the CDR3 DNA reads TGTGCCAGCAGCTTGACAGGGCGGGGCTACACCTTC. Translating it yields CASSLTGRGYTF.

The genes are TRBV6-5 and TRBJ1-1; 7 bases are a match to TRBD1. CDR1 is MNHEY, CDR2 SVGAGI, per germline. The CDR3 spans 10 residues. The J segment lost 10 bases and the V segment lost 6 bases, leaving 2 bases of the junction unmatched. In DNA form, the CDR3 reads TGTGCCAGCAGCCGACAGGGAGCTTTCTTT. Translated: CASSRQGAFF.

This chain uses TRBV19 with TRBJ2-5; D might be TRBD2 (6 bases). CDR1 and CDR2 (germline): LNHDA, SQIVND (reference sequence). This CDR3 is built from 16 residues. The V end lost 4 bases, the J end lost 1 base, and 16 bases lay between the germline ends. Here the CDR3 reads CASSRIVADPQETQYF. The CDR3 nucleotides read TGTGCCAGTAGTAGAATTGTAGCGGACCCCCAAGAGACCCAGTACTTC.

The V and J genes are TRBV28 and TRBJ1-1; possible D gene TRBD1, 6 bases. This CDR3 region has 14 residues. CDR1 and CDR2 from the germline V gene are MDHEN and SYDVKM. Trimming removed 8 bases from V and 2 bases from J, with 15 bases in between. CDR3 bases: TGTGCCAGCCGACCCGACAGGATAAACACTGAAGCTTTCTTT. Its protein is CASRPDRINTEAFF.

V usage is TRBV7-6 and J usage is TRBJ2-7; tentative D call: TRBD2 (6 bases). Germline V lookup: CDR1 SGHVS, CDR2 FNYEAQ. Trimming left V 5 bases short and J 2 bases short, with 13 bases between. The CDR3 runs to 14 residues. CDR3: CASSRGGVPYEQYF. DNA for the CDR3: TGTGCCAGCAGCCGCGGCGGGGTACCCTACGAGCAGTACTTC.

The rearrangement uses TRBV6-5 and TRBJ2-7; TRBD1 matches 9 bases. Losses at the gene ends were 6 bases for V and 2 bases for J; bases not matched to a gene: 5. Per the germline V gene, CDR1 is MNHEY and CDR2 is SVGAGI. This CDR3 is 14 amino acids long. This chain's CDR3 is CASRMGQGPYEQYF. CDR3 nucleotides: TGTGCCAGCAGGATGGGACAGGGTCCCTACGAGCAGTACTTC.

This clone occurred once. The V call is TRBV4-2, the J call TRBJ1-1; D perhaps matches TRBD1 (5 bases). Germline V gene sequence: CDR1 LGHNA, CDR2 YNFKEQ. This CDR3 contains 14 residues. Trimming pared 0 bases from V and 5 bases from J, leaving 10 bases between. Here the CDR3 DNA reads TGTGCCAGCAGCCAAGATGGACATTTAACTGAAGCTTTCTTT. Translation gives CASSQDGHLTEAFF.

The V gene is TRBV6-5, the J gene TRBJ2-1, with 10 positions matching TRBD1. Germline CDR1 and CDR2: MNHEY and SVGAGI. Trimming cost V 2 bases and J 4 bases; bases outside gene matches: 5. CDR3 length equals 16 residues. The CDR3 sequence: CASSYTTGGSYNEQFF. CDR3 coding DNA: TGTGCCAGCAGTTACACGACAGGGGGCAGTTACAATGAGCAGTTCTTC.

This sequence joins TRBV5-1 and TRBJ1-4; TRBD1 matches 9 bases. The CDR3 consists of 16 residues. Germline CDR1 SGHRS, CDR2 YFSETQ. J was trimmed by 6 bases and V by 4 bases; bases with no gene match: 10. DNA for the CDR3: TGCGCCAGCAGCAAACCCCCCAGGACAGGGGATGAAAAACTGTTTTTT. Residues: CASSKPPRTGDEKLFF. The full variable domain, rest sourced from reference TRBV5-1 and TRBJ1-4, is KAGVTQTPRYLIKTRGQQVTLSCSPISGHRSVSWYQQTPGQGLQFLFEYFSETQRNKGNFPGRFSGRQFSNSRSEMNVSTLELGDSALYLCASSKPPRTGDEKLFFGSGTQLSVL.

The rearrangement uses TRBV7-9 and TRBJ2-5, with 11 bases lining up with TRBD2. CDR3 size: 14 residues. The ends lost 3 bases at V and 5 bases at J; junction bases unmatched: 2. Germline values: CDR1 SEHNR, CDR2 FQNEAQ (reference sequence). CDR3 bases: TGTGCCAGCAGCTTGTCTAGCGGGGGGGAGACCCAGTACTTC. Translation: CASSLSSGGETQYF.

The chain is built from TRBV18 and TRBJ2-7; tentatively, D is TRBD1 (6 bases). The length of the CDR3 is 13 residues. The V end lost 2 bases, the J end lost 6 bases, and 11 bases lay between the germline ends. Germline V gene data show CDR1 as KGHSH and CDR2 as LQKENI. CDR3 in amino acids: CASSPASGVEQYF. The CDR3 coding sequence is TGTGCCAGCTCACCAGCGTCAGGGGTCGAGCAGTACTTC.

Comments on this clone: One end of the junction is discordant with germline, which a read error may explain. V is TRBV6-6 and J is TRBJ2-7; D gene unclear. CDR1 and CDR2 from the germline V gene are MNHNY and SVGAGI (reference sequence). The CDR3 length is 12 residues. The CDR3 coding sequence is TGTGCCAGCAGTTACTCTGGCTCTAAAACGGGCTTC. This gives the protein CASSYSGSKTGF.

The CDR3 reads CASTATGDTQYF. The DNA for the CDR3 is TGTGCCAGCACCGCCACGGGGGATACGCAGTATTTT. This chain links TRBV9 with TRBJ2-3; a possible D gene is TRBD2 (5 bases). V lost 6 bases and J lost 6, with 11 bases in between. The germline V gene encodes CDR1 SGDLS and CDR2 YYNGEE. This CDR3 contains 12 residues.

This chain uses TRBV7-3 with TRBJ1-5, with D perhaps matching TRBD1 (6 bases). This CDR3 is built from 17 residues. Germline V gene lookup returns CDR1 SGHTA and CDR2 FQGTGA. The V and J ends lost 1 base and 5 bases respectively, with 18 bases between them. The CDR3 here is CASSLIPRGQIDQPQHF. CDR3 in DNA: TGTGCCAGCAGCTTAATTCCCCGCGGACAGATTGATCAGCCCCAGCATTTT. The whole variable domain, filled in from reference TRBV7-3 and TRBJ1-5, reads GAGVSQTPSNKVTEKGKYVELRCDPISGHTALYWYRQSLGQGPEFLIYFQGTGAADDSGLPNDRFFAVRPEGSVSTLKIQRTERGDSAVYLCASSLIPRGQIDQPQHFGDGTRLSIL.

In this sample, this clone turned up a few times. This chain uses TRBV6-1 with TRBJ2-1, with 9 bases matching TRBD2. Germline CDR1 reads MNHNS; CDR2 reads SASEGT. The CDR3 totals 16 residues. The junction had 14 bases not matched to a gene; V was cut back by 10 bases and J by 4 bases. DNA for the CDR3: TGTGCCACCAGGGAAATAGCGGGGGCTAGATACAATGAGCAGTTCTTC. Amino acid sequence: CATREIAGARYNEQFF.

J is TRBJ2-3 and V is TRBV5-6; 13 bases line up with TRBD2. Unmatched junction bases numbered 5, after V lost 4 bases and J lost 6 bases. There are 15 residues in the CDR3. From germline, CDR1 is SGHDT and CDR2 YYEEEE. CDR3 region: CASSLTSGGEDTQYF. For the CDR3, the DNA is TGTGCCAGCAGCCTAACTAGCGGGGGGGAGGATACGCAGTATTTT.

V and J are TRBV7-9 and TRBJ2-5; possibly TRBD1 for D (6 bases). The CDR3 runs 14 residues. V was trimmed by 2 bases and J by 5 bases, leaving 12 bases between them. Germline V gene sequence: CDR1 SEHNR, CDR2 FQNEAQ (reference sequence). The DNA of the CDR3 is TGTGCCAGCAGCTTATCAGGGGATGGGGAGACCCAGTACTTC. Translation: CASSLSGDGETQYF.